This T cell receptor beta chain was recorded in a study of blood T cell repertoires in COVID-19. Germline V gives CDR1 SGHTA, CDR2 FQGNSA. The CDR3 loop spans 16 amino acids. V was trimmed by 4 bases and J by 4 bases, leaving 19 bases between them. Here immunoSEQ multiplex PCR was the method, and the copy in TCRdb shows in-frame clones only, minus some. The table includes 160,000 or so clones, roughly 86% detected once. The sequencing sample was made of peripheral blood. This receptor was obtained from a woman in her forties or fifties with acute or convalescent COVID-19. The genes are TRBV7-2 and TRBJ1-2; maybe TRBD1 (5 bases). CDR3 sequence reads: CASSSIGVDTGYGYTF. The CDR3 region has the DNA TGTGCCAGCAGCTCTATAGGGGTGGATACGGGCTATGGCTACACCTTC.